This T cell receptor (beta chain) originates from a study of blood T cells in healthy people across ages. Study-level findings and limits: Roughly linear declines in TCR beta diversity per million T cells occurred with age.

With a J-beta primer mix and a sample-barcoded 5' primer, a second PCR ran about 7 to 11 cycles. TCRdb processed the 5' RACE reads anew with MiXCR; each CDR3 protein has one entry. The data contain about 1.8 million distinct CDR3 sequences, around 50% of them singletons. As regards this clonotype: No antigen is known for it.

Germline-derived CDR1 and CDR2 are SGHRS and YFSETQ. The CDR3 loop spans 16 amino acids. J was trimmed by 4 bases and V by 7 bases; bases with no gene match: 14. The material sequenced was blood. The chain recombines TRBV5-1 with TRBJ2-4, with 7 positions matching TRBD1. The TCR comes from a woman aged 40-49 years in good health. The CDR3 reads CASWEQLGTAKNIQYF. CDR3 DNA sequence: TGCGCCAGCTGGGAACAGCTCGGGACAGCTAAAAACATTCAGTACTTC.